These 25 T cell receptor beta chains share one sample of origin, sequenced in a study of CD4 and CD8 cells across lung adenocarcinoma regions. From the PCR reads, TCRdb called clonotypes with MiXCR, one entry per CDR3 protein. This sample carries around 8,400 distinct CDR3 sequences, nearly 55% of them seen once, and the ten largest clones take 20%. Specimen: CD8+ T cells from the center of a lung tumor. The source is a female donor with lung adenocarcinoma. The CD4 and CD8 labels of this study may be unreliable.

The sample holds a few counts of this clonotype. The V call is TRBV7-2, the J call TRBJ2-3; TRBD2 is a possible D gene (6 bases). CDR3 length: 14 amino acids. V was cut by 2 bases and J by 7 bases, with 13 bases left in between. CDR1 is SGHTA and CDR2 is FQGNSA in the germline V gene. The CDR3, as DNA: TGTGCCAGCAGCTTATCCACGGGAGTTCATACGCAGTATTTT. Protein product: CASSLSTGVHTQYF.

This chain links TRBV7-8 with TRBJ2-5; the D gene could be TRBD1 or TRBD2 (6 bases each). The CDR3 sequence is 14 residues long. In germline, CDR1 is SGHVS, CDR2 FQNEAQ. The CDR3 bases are TGTGCGGGTGCCGGGGGCCGCGACACAGAGACCCAGTACTTC. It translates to CAGAGGRDTETQYF.

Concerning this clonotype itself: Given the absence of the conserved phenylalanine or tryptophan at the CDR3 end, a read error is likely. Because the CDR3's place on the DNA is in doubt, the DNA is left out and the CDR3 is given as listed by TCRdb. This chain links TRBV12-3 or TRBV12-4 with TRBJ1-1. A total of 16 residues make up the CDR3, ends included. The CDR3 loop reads CASSHSLDRECSSSGQ.

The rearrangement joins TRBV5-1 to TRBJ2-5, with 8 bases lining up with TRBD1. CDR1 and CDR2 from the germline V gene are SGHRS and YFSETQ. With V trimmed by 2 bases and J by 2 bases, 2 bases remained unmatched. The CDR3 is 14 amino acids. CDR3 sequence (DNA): TGCGCCAGCAGCTTCGACAGGGGTCAAGAGACCCAGTACTTC. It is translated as CASSFDRGQETQYF. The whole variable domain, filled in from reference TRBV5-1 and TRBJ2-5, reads KAGVTQTPRYLIKTRGQQVTLSCSPISGHRSVSWYQQTPGQGLQFLFEYFSETQRNKGNFPGRFSGRQFSNSRSEMNVSTLELGDSALYLCASSFDRGQETQYFGPGTRLLVL.

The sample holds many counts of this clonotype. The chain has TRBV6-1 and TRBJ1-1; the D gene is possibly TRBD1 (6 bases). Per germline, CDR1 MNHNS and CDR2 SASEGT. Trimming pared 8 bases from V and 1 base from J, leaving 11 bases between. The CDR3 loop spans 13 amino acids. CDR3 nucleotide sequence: TGTGCCAGCGAGTCGGGACAGAACACTGAAGCTTTCTTT. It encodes CASESGQNTEAFF.

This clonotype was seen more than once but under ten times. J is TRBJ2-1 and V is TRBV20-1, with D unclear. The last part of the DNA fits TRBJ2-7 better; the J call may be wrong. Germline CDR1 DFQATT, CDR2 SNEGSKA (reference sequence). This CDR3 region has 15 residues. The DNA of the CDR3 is TGCAGTGCTAGTCGGTCCCCAGCCAGCTCCTACGAGCAGTACTTC. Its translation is CSASRSPASSYEQYF.

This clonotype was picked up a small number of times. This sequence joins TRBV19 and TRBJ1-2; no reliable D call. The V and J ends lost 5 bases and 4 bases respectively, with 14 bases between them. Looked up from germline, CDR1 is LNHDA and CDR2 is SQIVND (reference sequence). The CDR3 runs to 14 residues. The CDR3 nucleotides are TGTGCCAGTAGTCTTCGCATATCGGGCTATGGCTACACCTTC. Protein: CASSLRISGYGYTF. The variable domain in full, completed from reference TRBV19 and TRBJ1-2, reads DGGITQSPKYLFRKEGQNVTLSCEQNLNHDAMYWYRQDPGQGLRLIYYSQIVNDFQKGDIAEGYSVSREKKESFPLTVTSAQKNPTAFYLCASSLRISGYGYTFGSGTRLTVV.

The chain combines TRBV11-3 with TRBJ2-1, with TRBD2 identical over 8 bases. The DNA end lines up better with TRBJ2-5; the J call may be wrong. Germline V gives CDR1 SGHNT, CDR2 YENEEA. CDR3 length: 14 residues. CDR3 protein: CASSDGLAEETQYF. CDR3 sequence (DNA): TGTGCCAGCAGCGACGGACTAGCCGAAGAGACCCAGTACTTC.

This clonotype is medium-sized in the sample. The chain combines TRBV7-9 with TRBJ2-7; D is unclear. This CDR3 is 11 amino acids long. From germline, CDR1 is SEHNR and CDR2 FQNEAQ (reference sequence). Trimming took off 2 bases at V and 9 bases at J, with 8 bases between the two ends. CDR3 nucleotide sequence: TGTGCCAGCAGCTTAACGGAAGCGCAGTACTTC. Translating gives CASSLTEAQYF.

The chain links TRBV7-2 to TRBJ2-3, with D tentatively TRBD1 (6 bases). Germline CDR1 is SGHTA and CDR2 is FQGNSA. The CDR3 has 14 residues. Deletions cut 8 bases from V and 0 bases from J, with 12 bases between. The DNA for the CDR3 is TGTGCCAGCTTCTTGCAGGGGAGCACAGATACGCAGTATTTT. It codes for CASFLQGSTDTQYF.

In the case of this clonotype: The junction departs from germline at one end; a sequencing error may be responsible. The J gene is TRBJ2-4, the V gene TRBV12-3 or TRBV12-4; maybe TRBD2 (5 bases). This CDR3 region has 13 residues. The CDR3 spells CASSLGSEDIQYF. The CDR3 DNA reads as TGTGCCAGCAGTCTGGGGAGTGAAGACATCCAGTACTTC.

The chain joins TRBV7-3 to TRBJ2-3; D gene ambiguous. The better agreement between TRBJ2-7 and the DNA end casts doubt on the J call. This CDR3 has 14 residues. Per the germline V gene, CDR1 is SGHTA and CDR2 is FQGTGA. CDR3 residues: CASSGSRSTDTQYF. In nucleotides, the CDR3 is TGTGCCAGCAGCGGAAGCAGGAGCACAGATACGCAGTACTTC.

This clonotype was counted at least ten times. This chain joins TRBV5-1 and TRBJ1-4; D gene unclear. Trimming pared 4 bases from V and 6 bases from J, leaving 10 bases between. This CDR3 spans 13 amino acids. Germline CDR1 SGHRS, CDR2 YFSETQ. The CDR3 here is CASSPQPDEKLFF. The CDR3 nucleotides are TGCGCCAGCAGCCCCCAACCCGATGAAAAACTGTTTTTT. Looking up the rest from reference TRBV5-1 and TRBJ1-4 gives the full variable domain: KAGVTQTPRYLIKTRGQQVTLSCSPISGHRSVSWYQQTPGQGLQFLFEYFSETQRNKGNFPGRFSGRQFSNSRSEMNVSTLELGDSALYLCASSPQPDEKLFFGSGTQLSVL.

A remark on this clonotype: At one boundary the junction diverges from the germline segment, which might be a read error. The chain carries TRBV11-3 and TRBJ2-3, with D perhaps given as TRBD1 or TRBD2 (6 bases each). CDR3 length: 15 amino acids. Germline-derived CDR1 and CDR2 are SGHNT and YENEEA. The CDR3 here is CAAGFGGGVPDTQYF. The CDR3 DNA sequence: TGTGCCGCGGGGTTCGGGGGCGGGGTGCCAGATACGCAGTATTTC.

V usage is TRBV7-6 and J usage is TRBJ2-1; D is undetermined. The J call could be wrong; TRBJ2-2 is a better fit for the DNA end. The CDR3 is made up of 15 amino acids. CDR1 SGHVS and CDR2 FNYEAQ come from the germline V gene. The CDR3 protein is CASSLGWTSTGELFF. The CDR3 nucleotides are TGTGCCAGCAGCTTAGGGTGGACGAGCACCGGGGAGCTGTTTTTT.

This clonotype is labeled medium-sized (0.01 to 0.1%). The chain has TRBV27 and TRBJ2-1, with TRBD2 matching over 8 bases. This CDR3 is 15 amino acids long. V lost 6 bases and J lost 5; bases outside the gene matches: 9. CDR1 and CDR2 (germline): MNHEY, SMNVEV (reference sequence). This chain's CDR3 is CASRYGTSRDNEQFF. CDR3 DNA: TGTGCCAGCAGATACGGGACTAGTAGGGACAATGAGCAGTTCTTC.

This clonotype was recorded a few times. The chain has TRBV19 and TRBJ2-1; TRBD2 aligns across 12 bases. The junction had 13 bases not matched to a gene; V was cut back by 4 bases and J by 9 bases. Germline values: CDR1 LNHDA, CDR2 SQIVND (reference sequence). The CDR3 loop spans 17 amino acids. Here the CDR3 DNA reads TGTGCCAGTAGTACTAGCGGGAGGGCCGGGTCGGGTCCTGAGCAGTTCTTC. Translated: CASSTSGRAGSGPEQFF.

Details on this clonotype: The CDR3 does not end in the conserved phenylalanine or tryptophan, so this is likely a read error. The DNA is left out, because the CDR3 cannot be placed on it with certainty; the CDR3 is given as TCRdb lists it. CDR3 in amino acids: CASSPGTTYEQYFGA. V and J are TRBV12-3 or TRBV12-4 and TRBJ2-6; whether TRBD2, the table's D call, matches the DNA was not checked. The CDR3 spans 15 amino acids, including both terminal residues.

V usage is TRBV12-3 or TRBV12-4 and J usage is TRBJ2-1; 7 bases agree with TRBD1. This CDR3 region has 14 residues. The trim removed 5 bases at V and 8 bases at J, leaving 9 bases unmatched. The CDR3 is CASSTRTGSDEQFF. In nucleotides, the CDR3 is TGTGCCAGCAGTACACGGACAGGCTCCGATGAGCAGTTCTTC.

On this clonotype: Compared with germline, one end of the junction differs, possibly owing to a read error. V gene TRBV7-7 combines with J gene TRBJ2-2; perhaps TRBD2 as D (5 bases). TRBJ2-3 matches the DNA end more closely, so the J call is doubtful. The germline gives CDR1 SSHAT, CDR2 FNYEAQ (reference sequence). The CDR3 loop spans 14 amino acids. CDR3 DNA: TGTGCTAGCAGCTTAGGAGGTCCATACGGGGCGCAGTATTTT. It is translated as CASSLGGPYGAQYF.

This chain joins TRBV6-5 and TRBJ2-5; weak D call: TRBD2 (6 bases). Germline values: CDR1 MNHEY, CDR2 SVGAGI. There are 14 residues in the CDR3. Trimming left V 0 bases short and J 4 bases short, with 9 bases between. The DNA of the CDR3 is TGTGCCAGCAGTTACTCAGGAGGGTTAGAGACCCAGTACTTC. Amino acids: CASSYSGGLETQYF.

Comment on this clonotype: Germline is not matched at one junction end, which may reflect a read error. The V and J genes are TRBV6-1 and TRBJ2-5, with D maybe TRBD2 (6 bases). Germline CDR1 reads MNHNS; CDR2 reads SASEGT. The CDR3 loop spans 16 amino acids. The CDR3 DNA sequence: TGTGCCAGCACGTGCTCTGCGGGGCCTAGCCCAGAGACCCAGTACTTT. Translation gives CASTCSAGPSPETQYF.

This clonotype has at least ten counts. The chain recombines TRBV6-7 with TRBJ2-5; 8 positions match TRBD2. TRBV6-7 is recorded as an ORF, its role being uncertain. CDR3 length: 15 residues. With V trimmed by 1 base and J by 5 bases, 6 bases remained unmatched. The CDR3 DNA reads TGTGCCAGCAGTTACTGGGCGGGAGGAGGGGAGACCCAGTACTTC. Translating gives CASSYWAGGGETQYF.

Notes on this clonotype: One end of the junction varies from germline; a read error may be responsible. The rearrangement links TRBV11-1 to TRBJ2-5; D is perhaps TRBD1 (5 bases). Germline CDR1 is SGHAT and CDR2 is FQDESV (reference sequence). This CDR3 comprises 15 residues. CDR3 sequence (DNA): TGTGCCAGCAGCTTATGGGGTCCAGGACAAGAGACGCAGTACTTC. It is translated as CASSLWGPGQETQYF.

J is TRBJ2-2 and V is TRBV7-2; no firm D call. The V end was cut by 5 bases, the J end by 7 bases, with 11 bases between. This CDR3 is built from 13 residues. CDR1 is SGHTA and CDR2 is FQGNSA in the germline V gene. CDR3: CASSLTIGGELFF. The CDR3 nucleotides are TGTGCCAGCAGCCTAACAATTGGCGGGGAGCTGTTTTTT.